These T cell receptor beta chains were read from a single sample in a study of control samples from healthy donors and cancer patients. TCRdb's table, derived via immunoSEQ multiplex PCR, lists solely in-frame clones and lacks some. The repertoire holds more than 95,000 clones, with around 86% as singletons. Sequencing was performed on blood. Receptors were obtained from a middle-aged man in good health. Each CDR3 is given with its conserved first and last residue. The D gene is left open where the match is weak. Only part of the rows carry a size: once, few, many, or a class if the clone is expanded.

cdr3_aa,cdr3_nt,clone_size,v_call,cdr3_length,d_call,j_call
CASSPGQQNIQYF,TGTGCCAGCAGCCCCGGACAGCAAAACATTCAGTACTTC,-,TRBV7-3,13,-,TRBJ2-4
CASSLSLGRRRKISYNEQFF,TGTGCCAGCAGCCTTTCCCTTGGGAGACGGCGAAAGATCTCCTACAATGAGCAGTTCTTC,-,TRBV3-1/TRBV3-2,20,-,TRBJ2-1
CASSYTGNYGYTF,TGTGCCAGCAGCTATACAGGAAACTATGGCTACACCTTC,-,TRBV7-9,13,-,TRBJ1-2
CASSPTGLANTEAFF,TGCGCCAGCAGCCCCACCGGGCTAGCAAACACTGAAGCTTTCTTT,-,TRBV4-1,15,-,TRBJ1-1
CASRDISNTEAFF,TGTGCCAGCAGGGACATTTCGAACACTGAAGCTTTCTTT,-,TRBV6-5,13,-,TRBJ1-1
CASSFASGFEKLFF,TGTGCCAGCAGCTTCGCATCAGGGTTTGAAAAACTGTTTTTT,-,TRBV5-5,14,-,TRBJ1-4
CASSFTGTEQYF,TGCGCCAGCAGCTTCACAGGGACCGAGCAGTACTTC,once,TRBV5-1,12,-,TRBJ2-7
CASSYERRIGPQHF,TGTGCCAGCAGTTACGAACGTCGGATTGGGCCCCAGCATTTT,few,TRBV6-2/TRBV6-3,14,-,TRBJ1-5
CASSQQGTSTDTQYF,TGTGCCAGCAGCCAACAGGGGACTAGCACAGATACGCAGTATTTT,-,TRBV9,15,-,TRBJ2-3
CASSPDRGHEKLFF,TGTGCCAGCAGCCCCGACAGGGGGCACGAAAAACTGTTTTTT,-,TRBV7-2,14,TRBD1,TRBJ1-4
CAWSVVISQGTGNTIYF,TGTGCCTGGAGTGTGGTTATTTCTCAGGGTACTGGAAACACCATATATTTT,-,TRBV30,17,-,TRBJ1-3
CASSQDRTSTPPYSNQPQHF,TGTGCCAGCAGCCAAGACAGGACGTCGACTCCTCCGTATAGCAATCAGCCCCAGCATTTT,-,TRBV3-1/TRBV3-2,20,-,TRBJ1-5
CSVAKSGDSYEQYF,TGCAGCGTTGCAAAGAGCGGGGACTCCTACGAGCAGTACTTC,-,TRBV29-1,14,TRBD2,TRBJ2-7
CSAEGYTQNTEAFF,TGCAGCGCCGAAGGTTACACGCAGAACACTGAAGCTTTCTTT,-,TRBV29-1,14,-,TRBJ1-1
CASSFRQGSIPGELFF,TGTGCCAGCAGCTTTAGACAGGGGTCGATCCCCGGGGAGCTGTTTTTT,-,TRBV7-6,16,TRBD1,TRBJ2-2
CAISESYLGRTMNTEAFF,TGTGCCATCAGTGAGTCGTACCTAGGACGGACCATGAACACTGAAGCTTTCTTT,once,TRBV10-3,18,-,TRBJ1-1
CASTRWSPGREKLFF,TGTGCCAGCACGAGATGGAGCCCGGGGCGAGAAAAACTGTTTTTT,-,TRBV19,15,-,TRBJ1-4
CASSSSGESPYGYTF,TGTGCCAGCAGTTCCTCCGGAGAATCTCCCTATGGCTACACCTTC,-,TRBV2,15,-,TRBJ1-2
CASTPRRVTEAFF,TGTGCCAGCACCCCAAGAAGGGTTACTGAAGCTTTCTTT,-,TRBV3-1/TRBV3-2,13,-,TRBJ1-1
CASSYSGRKSNYGYTF,TGTGCCAGCAGTTACTCGGGCCGGAAGTCTAACTATGGCTACACCTTC,once,TRBV6-5,16,-,TRBJ1-2
CASSLVAGQVDQPQHF,TGTGCCAGCAGCTTAGTGGCAGGGCAAGTAGATCAGCCCCAGCATTTT,once,TRBV7-6,16,-,TRBJ1-5
CASSIGQANNSPLHF,TGCGCCAGCAGCATTGGACAGGCAAATAATTCACCCCTCCACTTT,-,TRBV5-1,15,TRBD1,TRBJ1-6
CASTLIGGSEGRTKNIQYF,TGTGCCAGTACCCTTATAGGTGGTAGCGAGGGAAGGACCAAAAACATTCAGTACTTC,-,TRBV19,19,-,TRBJ2-4
CASILTLQPQHF,TGTGCCAGCATCCTGACCCTCCAGCCCCAGCATTTT,few,TRBV25-1,12,-,TRBJ1-5
CASSSRDTNEKLFF,TGTGCCAGCAGCTCAAGGGACACTAATGAAAAACTGTTTTTT,-,TRBV7-2,14,-,TRBJ1-4
CASSETRDIRGSPLHF,TGTGCCAGCAGTGAAACAAGGGACATTCGGGGTTCACCCCTCCACTTT,-,TRBV6-1,16,-,TRBJ1-6
CASSSYREYNSPLHF,TGTGCCAGCAGCTCGTACAGGGAGTATAATTCACCCCTCCACTTT,-,TRBV7-2,15,-,TRBJ1-6
CASSDPPASEYF,TGTGCCAGCAGTGACCCTCCGGCTTCCGAGTACTTC,once,TRBV2,12,-,TRBJ2-7
CASSVETGGGYGYTF,TGTGCCAGCAGCGTAGAAACAGGGGGAGGGTATGGCTACACCTTC,-,TRBV9,15,TRBD1,TRBJ1-2
CASSVGGVGVTEAFF,TGTGCCAGCAGCGTAGGAGGGGTAGGAGTTACTGAAGCTTTCTTT,-,TRBV9,15,-,TRBJ1-1
CASSPDRAQLSSYNSPLHF,TGTGCCAGCAGCCCTGACAGGGCCCAACTTAGCTCCTATAATTCACCCCTCCACTTT,-,TRBV5-4,19,TRBD1,TRBJ1-6
CASSVGTSGGVEQYF,TGTGCCAGCAGCGTCGGGACTAGCGGGGGGGTTGAGCAGTACTTC,-,TRBV9,15,TRBD2,TRBJ2-7
CASSLDQGAETQYF,TGTGCCAGCTCGCTTGATCAGGGGGCGGAGACCCAGTACTTC,-,TRBV18,14,TRBD1,TRBJ2-5
CASSQTRQQETQYF,TGTGCCAGCAGTCAGACTAGGCAACAAGAGACCCAGTACTTC,-,TRBV6-2/TRBV6-3,14,-,TRBJ2-5
CASSQSKGYYGYTF,TGTGCCAGCAGCCAATCAAAGGGGTACTATGGCTACACCTTC,-,TRBV16,14,-,TRBJ1-2
CATKEGASGNTIYF,TGTGCCACCAAAGAGGGGGCGTCTGGAAACACCATATATTTT,-,TRBV15,14,TRBD1,TRBJ1-3
CASSEGGVEAHLRYGYTF,TGTGCCAGCAGTGAAGGGGGGGTAGAGGCCCATTTGCGGTATGGCTACACCTTC,-,TRBV6-1,18,-,TRBJ1-2
CASSLLQGGSSNSPLHF,TGTGCCAGCAGTCTCCTACAGGGAGGGAGTTCTAATTCACCCCTCCACTTT,-,TRBV2,17,-,TRBJ1-6
CASGLPISNTGELFF,TGTGCTAGTGGTTTGCCTATATCGAACACCGGGGAGCTGTTTTTT,-,TRBV12-5,15,-,TRBJ2-2
CASSYGLAGPNTGELFF,TGTGCCAGCAGTTACGGCCTAGCGGGGCCGAACACCGGGGAGCTGTTTTTT,-,TRBV6-2/TRBV6-3,17,TRBD2,TRBJ2-2
CASSRFAGRDEKLFF,TGTGCCAGCAGCCGCTTTGCCGGCAGGGATGAAAAACTGTTTTTT,-,TRBV11-2,15,-,TRBJ1-4
CAWTVGMAAFF,TGTGCCTGGACGGTGGGGATGGCAGCTTTCTTT,few,TRBV30,11,-,TRBJ1-1
CASSGGRGGETQYF,TGCGCCAGCAGCGGCGGACGGGGAGGAGAGACCCAGTACTTC,-,TRBV5-1,14,-,TRBJ2-5
CASSLAPPTGPYEQYF,TGTGCCAGCAGCTTAGCGCCCCCTACAGGCCCCTACGAGCAGTACTTC,-,TRBV7-9,16,-,TRBJ2-7
CASTDTGQVSSYEQYF,TGTGCCAGCACCGATACGGGACAGGTCAGCTCCTACGAGCAGTACTTC,-,TRBV7-9,16,TRBD1,TRBJ2-7